A few counts support the clone carrying this T cell receptor (beta chain). Antigen unknown. This entry comes from a study of spatial heterogeneity in lung cancer. Study-wide results and caveats: Tumoral mutation counts were tracked by counts of expanded intratumoral alpha and beta TCRs.

Time point here: sample taken at primary tumor resection. The germline CDR1 and CDR2 sequences are SQVTM and ANQGSEA. The CDR3 loop spans 13 amino acids. With 5 bases removed from V and 8 bases from J, the gap between germline ends came to 15 bases. TCRdb reanalysed the 5' RACE reads using MiXCR and keeps one entry per CDR3 protein. Found here are 100,000 or so distinct CDR3 sequences, 4.4% of them singletons; the top ten hold over 20%. The origin of this receptor is a male donor with early-stage non-small cell lung cancer. The material was lung tumor tissue, obtained at surgery. The chain joins TRBV29-1 to TRBJ1-4; D remains unclear. The DNA for the CDR3 is TGCAGCGTTTCGGTAGAGGGTGGCGAAAAACTGTTTTTT. It is translated as CSVSVEGGEKLFF.